This T cell receptor beta chain derives from a study of CD8 T cells in Susac syndrome (dated by TCRdb to about 2019). With respect to the entire study: Of the Susac syndrome patients who were sequenced, under ten were in clinical remission while six had clinically active disease. At the time of blood withdrawal, Susac syndrome patients were either therapy-naive, taking corticosteroids (with some also receiving IVIg), or on IVIg alone. Repertoire sequencing was used to test whether CD8+ T cell activation and differentiation in Susac syndrome was antigen driven.

High-throughput TCR beta sequencing profiled peripheral blood CD8+ and CD4+ T cells from healthy donors, Susac syndrome patients and multiple sclerosis patients. The Susac syndrome patients fulfilled recently defined diagnostic criteria for definite or probable disease. Bulk CD8+ and CD4+ T cells were purified by magnetic negative isolation, whereas CD8+ TEMRA cells were enriched by FACS. Blood was collected in EDTA tubes and processed within 24 hours, with PBMCs isolated through density gradient centrifugation. PBMCs intended for TCR sequencing were frozen in liquid nitrogen and were later thawed in a 37 degrees C water bath. The sorted or isolated CD4+, CD8+ and CD8+ TEMRA cells reached a purity of at least 90%. A remark on this clonotype: Its antigen remains unidentified. It has no much larger one-base neighbor in the sample; base qualities were not kept.

The CDR3, cysteine through phenylalanine, is 15 amino acids long. Left in the record is the CDR3 DNA by itself, 45 bases read in frame from the first base. Germline trimming: 4 bases from V, 2 bases from J; junction bases outside gene matches: 1. Looking up the germline V gene (reference sequence) yields CDR1 GTSNPN and CDR2 SVGIG. Overall study results and their limits: The TCR sequencing and HLA analysis was acknowledged to have included a relatively small number of individuals. The CD4+ T cell repertoire of patients with Susac syndrome showed no detectable clonal expansion.

RNA was extracted using the RNeasy kit, and roughly 0.5 to 1 ug of the RNA was reverse transcribed with random hexamers. The immunoSEQ multiplex PCR assay, which covers 54 Vbeta and 13 Jbeta segments, was used to amplify TCR beta CDR3 regions. Bias from PCR amplification was corrected by using a synthetic template baseline for primer optimization and for computational correction. Per the authors' processing: Only productive sequences were kept, with reads annotated to V, D and J genes according to IMGT and analyzed in immunoSEQ Analyzer. Clonality was computed as one minus Shannon entropy normalized by log2 of the number of productive unique sequences. For each patient and control, public and private clones were evaluated among the 100 most prevalent clones. Clones were defined as Susac-specific if absent from the healthy and MS cohorts, from 1052 published viral clones and from other ImmuneACCESS disease sequences. Through fastp at Q25 and MiXCR, TCRdb rebuilt clones from the public reads, retaining in-frame beta chains. Each entry is one CDR3 protein sequence, shown with its most common DNA and genes. These V and J calls derive from TCRdb rather than the authors' analysis. For this sample the table gives about 150,000 distinct CDR3 sequences, of which about 96% were detected only once. The ten largest clonotypes hold about 0.13% of the sample.

The TCR comes from a human donor with Susac syndrome. The sequence is built from TRBV30 and TRBJ2-2; 13 of the junction bases match TRBD2. Sequences were obtained from CD4+ T cells from PBMCs. The nucleotide sequence reads as follows: TGTGCCTGGACGGGACTAGCGGGAAACACCGGGGAGCTGTTTTTT. Its protein product is CAWTGLAGNTGELFF.